These 29 T cell receptor beta chains were sequenced from one sample in a study of Ad26.COV2.S vaccination and SARS-CoV-2 variants. TCRdb's table, derived via immunoSEQ multiplex PCR, lists solely in-frame clones and lacks some. The sample lists some 420,000 clones; roughly 90% were seen once. Specified treatment: some 19 received Ad26.COV2.S at low or high dose, single or two shots; roughly five received placebo; per-sample allocation not given. Samples were taken on day 63 after the first vaccine or placebo injection. The specimen comprised peripheral blood, sampled in a trial of Ad26.COV2.S vaccine versus placebo. These receptors all stem from a person between 18 and 65 years old who received the Ad26.COV2.S COVID-19 vaccine or a placebo.

This chain connects TRBV5-4 to TRBJ2-7, with D perhaps matching TRBD1 (6 bases). Germline values: CDR1 SGHNT, CDR2 YYREEE (reference sequence). Between the trimmed V and J ends, which lost 0 bases and 3 bases, there was a span of 13 bases. This CDR3 is 15 amino acids long. The CDR3 region has the DNA TGTGCCAGCAGCTTGGTCCAGGGGCCCCGCTACGAGCAGTACTTC. Its translation is CASSLVQGPRYEQYF.

The V and J genes are TRBV30 and TRBJ2-5; no clear D. This CDR3 comprises 13 residues. The V and J ends lost 0 bases and 4 bases respectively, with 9 bases between them. CDR1 is GTSNPN, CDR2 SVGIG, per germline (reference sequence). The CDR3 region has the DNA TGTGCCTGGAGTGTAGCCAGGTCAGAGACCCAGTACTTC. Its protein is CAWSVARSETQYF.

This chain connects TRBV6-5 to TRBJ1-1, with D possibly TRBD1 on 6 matching bases. The V gene lost 7 bases and the J gene lost 5 bases, with 17 bases spanning the gap. The CDR3 loop spans 14 amino acids. CDR1 MNHEY and CDR2 SVGAGI come from the germline V gene. Here the CDR3 DNA reads TGTGCCAGCAACCCAGTGGACAGCAGAACTGAAGCTTTCTTT. Amino acid sequence: CASNPVDSRTEAFF.

The V and J genes are TRBV28 and TRBJ2-1, with 7 bases fitting TRBD2. The J segment lost 7 bases and the V segment lost 1 base, leaving 4 bases of the junction unmatched. The length of the CDR3 is 14 residues. Germline-derived CDR1 and CDR2 are MDHEN and SYDVKM. The CDR3 loop reads CASSLSGGVNEQFF. DNA of the CDR3: TGTGCCAGCAGTTTATCGGGGGGTGTGAATGAGCAGTTCTTC.

This clone was counted a single time. The chain recombines TRBV14 with TRBJ2-2; 7 bases are shared with TRBD1. J was trimmed by 5 bases and V by 3 bases; bases with no gene match: 3. The CDR3 contains 14 residues. In germline, CDR1 is SGHDN, CDR2 FVKESK. This CDR3 is CASSQRQGTGELFF. CDR3 coding DNA: TGTGCCAGCAGCCAGAGACAGGGTACCGGGGAGCTGTTTTTT.

The chain combines TRBV11-2 with TRBJ2-7, with D tentatively TRBD2 (6 bases). The CDR3 contains 15 residues. CDR1 is SGHAT, CDR2 FQNNGV, per germline. With 1 base removed from V and 0 bases from J, the gap between germline ends came to 10 bases. In DNA, the CDR3 is TGTGCCAGCAGCTTAGCGTGGGGAGGCTCCTACGAGCAGTACTTC. This sequence encodes CASSLAWGGSYEQYF.

The rearrangement uses TRBV3-1 (or the pseudogene TRBV3-2) and TRBJ2-5; the match to TRBD2 covers 15 bases. Germline V gene data show CDR1 as LGHDT and CDR2 as YNNKEL (reference sequence). CDR3 length: 16 amino acids. Unmatched junction bases numbered 3, after V lost 3 bases and J lost 4 bases. The CDR3 region is CASSQGLAGGRETQYF. CDR3 coding DNA: TGTGCCAGCAGCCAGGGACTAGCGGGGGGTAGAGAGACCCAGTACTTC.

V and J are TRBV28 and TRBJ2-1; 10 nucleotides agree with TRBD1. V lost 7 bases and J lost 2; bases outside the gene matches: 5. Germline CDR1 is MDHEN and CDR2 is SYDVKM. CDR3 length equals 15 residues. CDR3 sequence reads: CASTQGTGAYNEQFF. The CDR3 DNA reads TGTGCCAGCACCCAAGGGACAGGGGCCTACAATGAGCAGTTCTTC.

V is TRBV12-3 or TRBV12-4 and J is TRBJ1-1, with D tentatively TRBD1 (5 bases). The CDR3 covers 13 residues. Deletions cut 3 bases from V and 7 bases from J, with 12 bases between. The CDR3 DNA sequence: TGTGCCAGCAGTTTGGGGCCTCCGGATGAAGCTTTCTTT. The encoded protein is CASSLGPPDEAFF.

The DNA of the CDR3 is TGTGCCAGCAGTTACTCCAACAGGGGGCGAGGGCAGCCCCAGCATTTT. Its translation is CASSYSNRGRGQPQHF. V and J are TRBV6-2 or TRBV6-3 and TRBJ1-5, with 9 bases lining up with TRBD1. The CDR3 is 16 residues long. Unmatched junction bases numbered 7, after V lost 0 bases and J lost 7 bases. The germline CDR1 and CDR2 sequences are MNHEY and SVGEGT.

The rearrangement links TRBV14 to TRBJ2-1; 7 bases map to TRBD1. Trimming at V came to 6 bases and at J to 2 bases, leaving 7 bases not matched to a gene. This CDR3 region has 15 residues. Germline V gene sequence: CDR1 SGHDN, CDR2 FVKESK. The CDR3 region has the DNA TGTGCCAGCAGTCGCTCCGGGACAGCCTACAATGAGCAGTTCTTC. This translates into CASSRSGTAYNEQFF.

The chain carries TRBV11-3 and TRBJ2-7, with TRBD1 matching 7 bases. Germline loops: CDR1 SGHNT, CDR2 YENEEA. V lost 0 bases, J lost 7 bases, and 21 bases stayed unmatched. The CDR3 contains 19 residues. CDR3 in amino acids: CASSLDHVWDRNPSWEQYF. The CDR3 bases are TGTGCCAGCAGCTTAGATCACGTTTGGGACAGAAACCCTTCATGGGAGCAGTACTTC. Full variable domain (missing parts from reference TRBV11-3 and TRBJ2-7): EAGVVQSPRYKIIEKKQPVAFWCNPISGHNTLYWYLQNLGQGPELLIRYENEEAVDDSQLPKDRFSAERLKGVDSTLKIQPAELGDSAVYLCASSLDHVWDRNPSWEQYFGPGTRLTVT.

In DNA form, the CDR3 reads TGTGCCAGCAGTGCGGAATGGGACAGGGGCTCCATTCAGTACTTC. The encoded protein is CASSAEWDRGSIQYF. This chain uses TRBV25-1 with TRBJ2-4, with TRBD1 matching 10 bases. The CDR3 totals 15 residues. V trimming: 4 bases; J trimming: 9 bases; junction bases outside the gene matches: 9. Germline CDR1 and CDR2: MGHDK and SYGVNS.

This clone showed up just a few times. J is TRBJ2-7 and V is TRBV30; D call uncertain. Germline CDR1 and CDR2: GTSNPN and SVGIG (reference sequence). Trimming left V 1 base short and J 2 bases short, with 15 bases between. The CDR3 contains 15 residues. CDR3: CAWSDPQFSTYEQYF. The CDR3 DNA reads as TGTGCCTGGAGTGATCCGCAGTTCTCGACCTACGAGCAGTACTTC.

V gene TRBV30 combines with J gene TRBJ2-7, with D unclear. This CDR3 is built from 12 residues. Germline CDR1 GTSNPN, CDR2 SVGIG (reference sequence). Trimming cost V 2 bases and J 3 bases, with 8 bases left between them. The CDR3, as DNA: TGTGCCTGGAGTACCGTGGGCTACGAGCAGTACTTC. It translates to CAWSTVGYEQYF.

The chain couples TRBV6-2 or TRBV6-3 to TRBJ1-5; 9 nucleotides line up with TRBD1. The CDR3 runs 14 residues. Per germline, CDR1 MNHEY and CDR2 SVGEGT. Unmatched junction bases numbered 5, after V lost 5 bases and J lost 6 bases. CDR3 loop: CASSPTGGSQPQHF. DNA for the CDR3: TGTGCCAGCAGTCCGACAGGGGGTAGTCAGCCCCAGCATTTT.

The chain is built from TRBV9 and TRBJ2-1; weak D call: TRBD2 (7 bases). The length of the CDR3 is 14 residues. Trimming cost V 3 bases and J 9 bases, with 16 bases left between them. Germline CDR1 SGDLS, CDR2 YYNGEE. The CDR3 protein is CASSEGGASGEQFF. CDR3 DNA: TGTGCCAGCAGCGAAGGGGGGGCTTCGGGTGAGCAGTTCTTC.

CDR3 sequence reads: CSAPRGGLQHF. The CDR3 DNA reads as TGCAGTGCCCCGAGGGGTGGCCTGCAGCATTTT. The chain employs TRBV20-1 and TRBJ1-5; possibly TRBD1 for D (5 bases). Trimming removed 6 bases at V and 13 bases at J, with 16 bases between. The CDR3 is 11 residues long. Germline V gene data show CDR1 as DFQATT and CDR2 as SNEGSKA (reference sequence).

The chain couples TRBV7-9 to TRBJ1-5, with 9 bases matching TRBD1. This CDR3 has 15 amino acids. Germline V gene lookup returns CDR1 SEHNR and CDR2 FQNEAQ (reference sequence). The ends lost 2 bases at V and 6 bases at J; junction bases unmatched: 5. CDR3 in amino acids: CASSLFGGQGQPQHF. The CDR3 DNA sequence: TGTGCCAGCAGCTTATTTGGGGGACAGGGTCAGCCCCAGCATTTT.

The rearrangement uses TRBV19 and TRBJ1-2; no clear D. Germline values: CDR1 LNHDA, CDR2 SQIVND (reference sequence). V was trimmed by 5 bases and J by 1 base, leaving 8 bases between them. The length of the CDR3 is 13 residues. CDR3 DNA sequence: TGTGCCAGTAGTCTCAACTATAACTATGGCTACACCTTC. Protein sequence: CASSLNYNYGYTF.

The chain has TRBV5-1 and TRBJ2-1; D is undetermined. CDR1 is SGHRS and CDR2 is YFSETQ in the germline V gene. V lost 0 bases, J lost 4 bases, and 8 bases lay in between. This CDR3 is 14 amino acids long. The CDR3 DNA reads as TGCGCCAGCAGCTTGGAGTCACCTTACAATGAGCAGTTCTTC. It translates to CASSLESPYNEQFF. Together with reference TRBV5-1 and TRBJ2-1, the CDR3 gives the full variable domain: KAGVTQTPRYLIKTRGQQVTLSCSPISGHRSVSWYQQTPGQGLQFLFEYFSETQRNKGNFPGRFSGRQFSNSRSEMNVSTLELGDSALYLCASSLESPYNEQFFGPGTRLTVL.

The chain carries TRBV7-2 and TRBJ1-2; 7 bases are a match to TRBD1. CDR3 length equals 15 residues. J was trimmed by 6 bases and V by 1 base; bases with no gene match: 8. Germline CDR1 SGHTA, CDR2 FQGNSA. CDR3 loop: CASSLGGSRGDGYTF. For the CDR3, the DNA is TGTGCCAGCAGCTTAGGAGGCTCCAGGGGGGATGGCTACACCTTC. The complete variable domain, with remaining parts taken from reference TRBV7-2 and TRBJ1-2, reads GAGVSQSPSNKVTEKGKDVELRCDPISGHTALYWYRQSLGQGLEFLIYFQGNSAPDKSGLPSDRFSAERTGGSVSTLTIQRTQQEDSAVYLCASSLGGSRGDGYTFGSGTRLTVV.

The V call is TRBV28, the J call TRBJ1-1, with a tentative D call TRBD1 (6 bases). Germline CDR1 and CDR2: MDHEN and SYDVKM. The CDR3 totals 15 residues. Trimming took off 2 bases at V and 2 bases at J, with 12 bases between the two ends. CDR3 residues: CASSLRGGLNTEAFF. The DNA of the CDR3 is TGTGCCAGCAGTTTACGGGGGGGGCTAAACACTGAAGCTTTCTTT. Looking up the rest from reference TRBV28 and TRBJ1-1 gives the full variable domain: DVKVTQSSRYLVKRTGEKVFLECVQDMDHENMFWYRQDPGLGLRLIYFSYDVKMKEKGDIPEGYSVSREKKERFSLILESASTNQTSMYLCASSLRGGLNTEAFFGQGTRLTVV.

The chain has TRBV25-1 and TRBJ1-4; D not certain. V shed 0 bases and J shed 4 bases, with 6 bases lying between them. This CDR3 comprises 14 residues. Per germline, CDR1 MGHDK and CDR2 SYGVNS. The CDR3 sequence is CASSEYGHNEKLFF. For the CDR3, the DNA is TGTGCCAGCAGTGAATATGGGCATAATGAAAAACTGTTTTTT.

The chain is built from TRBV5-8 and TRBJ1-2, with TRBD1 identical over 12 bases. The CDR3 has 16 residues. CDR1 SGHTS and CDR2 YDEGEE come from the germline V gene. V was pared by 6 bases and J by 3 bases, with 9 bases of the junction left unmatched. CDR3 region: CASNPGQGARDYGYTF. The CDR3 coding sequence is TGTGCCAGCAATCCGGGACAGGGGGCGCGGGACTATGGCTACACCTTC.

This clone has at least ten counts. The genes are TRBV11-2 and TRBJ1-1; unclear D gene. Germline assignment: CDR1 SGHAT and CDR2 FQNNGV. With 1 base removed from V and 11 bases from J, the gap between germline ends came to 8 bases. The CDR3 is 11 residues long. The CDR3 is CASSLGLVAFF. As DNA, the CDR3 is TGTGCCAGCAGCTTAGGGCTCGTGGCTTTCTTT.

This chain connects TRBV5-6 to TRBJ2-5, with 9 bases identical to TRBD1. The V and J ends lost 4 bases and 0 bases, in that order; junction bases with no gene match: 4. Germline lookup yields CDR1 SGHDT and CDR2 YYEEEE. The CDR3 totals 15 residues. The DNA for the CDR3 is TGTGCCAGCAGCGTGGGGACAGGGTACCAAGAGACCCAGTACTTC. Translated, it gives CASSVGTGYQETQYF.

The V and J genes are TRBV10-1 and TRBJ1-6; 9 nucleotides agree with TRBD1. The V segment lost 3 bases and the J segment 7 bases; nucleotides outside the gene matches: 4. Per the germline V gene, CDR1 is WNHNN and CDR2 is SYGVQD (reference sequence). CDR3 length equals 15 residues. The CDR3 DNA follows: TGCGCCAGCAGTGAATACAGGGGGCCAAATTCACCCCTCCACTTT. Protein product: CASSEYRGPNSPLHF.

The chain links TRBV4-3 to TRBJ2-3; 8 bases are shared with TRBD1. V trimming: 0 bases; J trimming: 1 base; junction bases outside the gene matches: 9. This CDR3 has 18 residues. The germline gives CDR1 LGHNA, CDR2 YSLEER. The DNA for the CDR3 is TGCGCCAGCAGCCAAGACCTTCCGAACAGGGGGGGCACAGATACGCAGTATTTT. Amino acids: CASSQDLPNRGGTDTQYF.